The clone carrying this T cell receptor beta chain occurred many times. The target antigen is unknown. This record comes from a study of response to subunit inactivated influenza vaccine. Study-level findings and limits: Authors suggested seasonal influenza vaccinations each recruit few new T cells.

TCRdb analysed the RT-PCR reads with MiXCR anew, one entry per CDR3 protein. The data show more than 200,000 distinct CDR3 sequences, 10% to 15% seen once. The CDR3 has 14 amino acids. CDR1 and CDR2 from the germline V gene are SGHTA and FQGNSA. Deletions cut 1 base from V and 4 bases from J, with 11 bases between. V and J are TRBV7-2 and TRBJ2-7, with no clear D. The receptor was isolated from a middle-aged man who received an inactivated influenza vaccine. The specimen was non-naive T cells sorted from PBMCs, collected less than 15 days before vaccination. Here the CDR3 reads CASSLVPGRYEQYF. In DNA form, the CDR3 reads TGTGCCAGCAGCTTAGTCCCAGGTCGGTACGAGCAGTACTTC. Filled out from reference TRBV7-2 and TRBJ2-7, the complete variable domain reads GAGVSQSPSNKVTEKGKDVELRCDPISGHTALYWYRQSLGQGLEFLIYFQGNSAPDKSGLPSDRFSAERTGGSVSTLTIQRTQQEDSAVYLCASSLVPGRYEQYFGPGTRLTVT.